Following are 32 T cell receptor beta chains from one sample sequenced in a study of T cell clones after liver transplantation. Here immunoSEQ multiplex PCR was the method, and the copy in TCRdb shows in-frame clones only, minus some. The sample records 98,000 or so clones, approximately 78% being singletons. The sample consisted of CD4+ T cells from blood, taken before liver transplant. These receptors were collected from a human donor who received a liver transplant.

Comments on this clone: Other DNA sequences in the sample encode the same CDR3. The chain recombines TRBV30 with TRBJ1-1, with D possibly being TRBD1 (6 bases). The V end was cut by 0 bases, the J end by 1 base, with 12 bases between. From germline, CDR1 is GTSNPN and CDR2 SVGIG (reference sequence). There are 15 residues in the CDR3. CDR3 in amino acids: CAWSVPGTPNTEAFF. CDR3 DNA sequence: TGTGCCTGGAGTGTCCCAGGGACACCGAACACTGAAGCTTTCTTT.

There are a few counts of this clone. The genes are TRBV19 and TRBJ2-7; 10 bases match TRBD1. This CDR3 is built from 15 residues. Trimming removed 5 bases from V and 6 bases from J; junction bases left unmatched: 10. Germline V gene lookup returns CDR1 LNHDA and CDR2 SQIVND (reference sequence). The CDR3, as DNA: TGTGCCAGTAGTCCTTGGACAGGGGGAACACCCGAGCAGTACTTC. The encoded protein is CASSPWTGGTPEQYF.

The chain couples TRBV5-8 to TRBJ1-4; 10 bases agree with TRBD1. Per germline, CDR1 SGHTS and CDR2 YDEGEE. The CDR3 is 14 residues long. After removal of 4 bases from V and 7 bases from J, the junction contained 4 bases not matched to a gene. The CDR3 DNA reads TGTGCCAGCAGCGGCGGGACAGGGGTTGAAAAACTGTTTTTT. It translates to CASSGGTGVEKLFF.

This clone was seen only once. The V gene is TRBV4-1, the J gene TRBJ2-6; D is perhaps TRBD1 (6 bases). Trimming removed 0 bases from V and 0 bases from J, with 12 bases in between. The CDR3 is 18 amino acids. Germline loops: CDR1 MGHRA, CDR2 YSYEKL. The CDR3 region has the DNA TGCGCCAGCAGCCAAGATAGAGGACAGAGCTCTGGGGCCAACGTCCTGACTTTC. Protein: CASSQDRGQSSGANVLTF.

The rearrangement uses TRBV29-1 and TRBJ2-3, with D unresolved. V was pared by 3 bases and J by 2 bases, with 3 bases between. CDR3 length equals 11 residues. Looked up from germline, CDR1 is SQVTM and CDR2 is ANQGSEA. The chain's CDR3 is CSVDNTDTQYF. As DNA, the CDR3 is TGCAGCGTTGACAACACAGATACGCAGTATTTT.

V gene TRBV6-1 combines with J gene TRBJ1-5; 7 bases are a match to TRBD1. Looked up from germline, CDR1 is MNHNS and CDR2 is SASEGT. V dropped 4 bases and J dropped 0; count of bases not matched to a gene: 9. The CDR3 consists of 17 residues. CDR3 bases: TGTGCCAGCAGTGGATGGACAGGAGGGGTTAGCAATCAGCCCCAGCATTTT. This codes for CASSGWTGGVSNQPQHF.

The CDR3 nucleotides are TGTGCCAGCAGCTCGTCAACAGGGGTCAATGAGCAGTTCTTC. Protein product: CASSSSTGVNEQFF. This sequence joins TRBV7-8 and TRBJ2-1, with 7 bases aligning to TRBD1. The trim removed 4 bases at V and 6 bases at J, leaving 6 bases unmatched. In germline, CDR1 is SGHVS, CDR2 FQNEAQ. The CDR3 has 14 amino acids. Using reference TRBV7-8 and TRBJ2-1 for the parts outside the CDR3, the full variable domain is GAGVSQSPRYKVAKRGQDVALRCDPISGHVSLFWYQQALGQGPEFLTYFQNEAQLDKSGLPSDRFFAERPEGSVSTLKIQRTQQEDSAVYLCASSSSTGVNEQFFGPGTRLTVL.

CDR3 loop: CAIRAGQENAEAFF. In nucleotides, the CDR3 is TGTGCCATCAGAGCCGGACAGGAAAATGCTGAAGCTTTCTTT. This chain uses TRBV10-3 with TRBJ1-1; 7 bases are shared with TRBD1. Germline loops: CDR1 ENHRY, CDR2 SYGVKD. With V trimmed by 6 bases and J by 6 bases, 10 bases remained unmatched. CDR3 length equals 14 residues.

The rearrangement links TRBV19 to TRBJ1-5, with a possible D match to TRBD1 (5 bases). CDR1 and CDR2 from the germline V gene are LNHDA and SQIVND (reference sequence). Trimming took 5 bases from V and 2 from J, leaving 16 bases between them. This CDR3 comprises 16 residues. The CDR3 DNA reads as TGTGCCAGTAGTCTCAGGGTTATATCGGGCAATCAGCCCCAGCATTTT. Residues: CASSLRVISGNQPQHF. Full variable domain (rest looked up from reference TRBV19 and TRBJ1-5): DGGITQSPKYLFRKEGQNVTLSCEQNLNHDAMYWYRQDPGQGLRLIYYSQIVNDFQKGDIAEGYSVSREKKESFPLTVTSAQKNPTAFYLCASSLRVISGNQPQHFGDGTRLSIL.

Remarks on this clone: Other DNA sequences in the sample encode the same CDR3. The chain is built from TRBV11-2 and TRBJ1-5; D gene uncertain. Per germline, CDR1 SGHAT and CDR2 FQNNGV. Trimming took off 2 bases at V and 0 bases at J, with 8 bases between the two ends. This CDR3 has 15 amino acids. The CDR3 DNA follows: TGTGCCAGCAGCTTACAAGTTAATAGCAATCAGCCCCAGCATTTT. Translated: CASSLQVNSNQPQHF.

This clone was detected only once. This chain connects TRBV6-5 to TRBJ1-4; D call uncertain. Germline-derived CDR1 and CDR2 are MNHEY and SVGAGI. This CDR3 has 12 amino acids. V gave up 8 bases and J gave up 8 bases, with 12 bases separating them. The CDR3 bases are TGTGCCAGCGAGCTGAGGAGGGAAAAACTGTTTTTT. Translated: CASELRREKLFF.

The chain employs TRBV7-9 and TRBJ1-1, with unresolved D. The germline V gene has CDR1 SEHNR and CDR2 FQNEAQ (reference sequence). This CDR3 is 12 amino acids long. V was pared by 5 bases and J by 4 bases, with 8 bases between. CDR3 bases: TGTGCCAGCAGCACTGAGTCCACTGAAGCTTTCTTT. Translated: CASSTESTEAFF.

The rearrangement joins TRBV7-9 to TRBJ1-4; 10 nucleotides line up with TRBD1. Germline V gene data show CDR1 as SEHNR and CDR2 as FQNEAQ (reference sequence). The CDR3 has 14 residues. Trimming removed 5 bases from V and 8 bases from J; junction bases left unmatched: 5. Here the CDR3 reads CASSPGQGNEKLFF. For the CDR3, the DNA is TGTGCCAGCAGCCCGGGACAGGGGAACGAAAAACTGTTTTTT.

The chain is built from TRBV19 and TRBJ1-2; D is unclear. This CDR3 contains 14 residues. In germline, CDR1 is LNHDA, CDR2 SQIVND (reference sequence). V was cut by 6 bases and J by 4 bases, with 15 bases left in between. CDR3 protein: CASSKNGRSYGYTF. In nucleotides, the CDR3 is TGTGCCAGTAGCAAAAATGGACGATCCTATGGCTACACCTTC.

The chain recombines TRBV27 with TRBJ1-1; TRBD1 is a possible D gene (5 bases). Looked up from germline, CDR1 is MNHEY and CDR2 is SMNVEV (reference sequence). This CDR3 has 15 amino acids. The V end was cut by 6 bases, the J end by 1 base, with 15 bases between. The CDR3 is CASSPFGGGNTEAFF. CDR3 sequence (DNA): TGTGCCAGCAGCCCTTTCGGGGGAGGGAACACTGAAGCTTTCTTT.

The chain carries TRBV10-1 and TRBJ1-2; 7 nucleotides agree with TRBD1. The CDR3 sequence is 14 residues long. V lost 8 bases, J lost 4 bases, and 10 bases stayed unmatched. Germline CDR1 reads WNHNN; CDR2 reads SYGVQD (reference sequence). CDR3 loop: CASGTANLFYGYTF. CDR3 bases: TGCGCCAGCGGGACAGCTAATCTGTTCTATGGCTACACCTTC.

This chain uses TRBV11-2 with TRBJ2-7; D may be TRBD1 or TRBD2 (6 bases each). V dropped 5 bases and J dropped 2 bases, with 19 bases sitting between them. From germline, CDR1 is SGHAT and CDR2 FQNNGV. The CDR3 runs to 16 residues. The CDR3 here is CASSHQGGLGTYEQYF. As DNA, the CDR3 is TGTGCCAGCAGCCACCAAGGGGGGCTCGGGACCTACGAGCAGTACTTC. Variable domain in full (rest from reference TRBV11-2 and TRBJ2-7): EAGVAQSPRYKIIEKRQSVAFWCNPISGHATLYWYQQILGQGPKLLIQFQNNGVVDDSQLPKDRFSAERLKGVDSTLKIQPAKLEDSAVYLCASSHQGGLGTYEQYFGPGTRLTVT.

This clone has just a few counts. This chain joins TRBV5-6 and TRBJ1-2; a possible D gene is TRBD1 (6 bases). The CDR3 spans 15 residues. V lost 4 bases, J lost 3 bases, and 16 bases lay in between. Germline CDR1 and CDR2: SGHDT and YYEEEE. The CDR3 spells CASSQRQVADYGYTF. CDR3 in DNA: TGTGCCAGCAGCCAGAGACAGGTGGCAGACTATGGCTACACCTTC.

This chain uses TRBV11-3 with TRBJ1-1; TRBD1 might be the D (5 bases). Looked up from germline, CDR1 is SGHNT and CDR2 is YENEEA. The germline V and J ends were trimmed by 4 bases and 1 base, with 13 bases remaining between them. The CDR3 covers 15 residues. CDR3 amino acids: CASSSGTGPNTEAFF. The CDR3 DNA reads TGTGCCAGCAGCTCAGGGACCGGCCCGAACACTGAAGCTTTCTTT.

The chain recombines TRBV6-6 with TRBJ1-4, with TRBD1 as a possible D gene (6 bases). Germline V lookup: CDR1 MNHNY, CDR2 SVGAGI (reference sequence). The CDR3 spans 13 residues. The ends were cut back, 6 bases at V and 11 bases at J, with 16 bases in the middle. CDR3 sequence reads: CASSLVGGEKLFF. DNA for the CDR3: TGTGCCAGCAGCCTCGTGGGGGGCGAGAAACTGTTTTTT.

This clone showed up just a few times. This chain connects TRBV30 to TRBJ2-1; the match to TRBD2 covers 11 bases. V lost 4 bases, J lost 7 bases, and 18 bases stayed unmatched. The CDR3 runs 18 residues. CDR1 and CDR2 from the germline V gene are GTSNPN and SVGIG (reference sequence). This CDR3 reads CAWTSRAGGTSGLNEQFF. The CDR3 DNA follows: TGTGCCTGGACCAGTAGGGCAGGCGGGACTAGCGGCTTAAATGAGCAGTTCTTC.

The chain has TRBV15 and TRBJ1-1, with 10 bases lining up with TRBD1. CDR3 size: 13 residues. Germline-derived CDR1 and CDR2 are LNHNV and YYDKDF (reference sequence). V shed 5 bases, J shed 4 bases, and the junction held 1 base outside the gene matches. The CDR3 region has the DNA TGTGCCACCAGCCGGGACAGGGGCACTGAAGCTTTCTTT. Encoded protein: CATSRDRGTEAFF.

The chain is built from TRBV27 and TRBJ1-4; the match to TRBD1 covers 9 bases. The V gene's germline CDR1 is MNHEY and CDR2 SMNVEV (reference sequence). J gave up 7 bases and V 4 bases, and 10 bases lay outside the gene matches. CDR3 length equals 16 residues. The CDR3 DNA follows: TGTGCCAGCAGTTCACTCACAGGGGGCGTGGGTGAAAAACTGTTTTTT. Residues: CASSSLTGGVGEKLFF. Looking up the rest from reference TRBV27 and TRBJ1-4 gives the full variable domain: EAQVTQNPRYLITVTGKKLTVTCSQNMNHEYMSWYRQDPGLGLRQIYYSMNVEVTDKGDVPEGYKVSRKEKRNFPLILESPSPNQTSLYFCASSSLTGGVGEKLFFGSGTQLSVL.

This clone was seen more than once but under ten times. V is TRBV7-8 and J is TRBJ1-2, with 9 bases aligning to TRBD1. After removal of 5 bases from V and 7 bases from J, the junction contained 8 bases not matched to a gene. The CDR3 sequence is 14 residues long. CDR1 and CDR2 from the germline V gene are SGHVS and FQNEAQ. The CDR3 reads CASSLEDRGGGYTF. CDR3 coding DNA: TGTGCCAGCAGCCTAGAGGACAGGGGTGGTGGCTACACCTTC.

The J gene is TRBJ1-1, the V gene TRBV5-1; unclear D gene. The germline V gene has CDR1 SGHRS and CDR2 YFSETQ. The CDR3 consists of 14 residues. Trimming removed 5 bases at V and 1 base at J, with 12 bases between. DNA for the CDR3: TGCGCCAGCAGTTCTCGGACTGGGAACACTGAAGCTTTCTTT. Amino acid sequence: CASSSRTGNTEAFF.

The chain joins TRBV19 to TRBJ2-7, with D possibly TRBD2 on 5 matching bases. Trimming stripped 6 bases from V and 2 bases from J, with 11 bases between. Germline V CDR1 and CDR2: LNHDA, SQIVND (reference sequence). The CDR3 runs 13 residues. CDR3 nucleotides: TGTGCCAGTAGCCATTGGGAGCCCTACGAGCAGTACTTC. Translated: CASSHWEPYEQYF. Looking up the rest from reference TRBV19 and TRBJ2-7 gives the full variable domain: DGGITQSPKYLFRKEGQNVTLSCEQNLNHDAMYWYRQDPGQGLRLIYYSQIVNDFQKGDIAEGYSVSREKKESFPLTVTSAQKNPTAFYLCASSHWEPYEQYFGPGTRLTVT.

Remarks on this clone: At the DNA level, this CDR3 is encoded by other sequences in the same sample as well. The rearrangement joins TRBV7-2 to TRBJ2-2, with 7 positions matching TRBD2. The CDR3 has 15 residues. J gave up 3 bases and V 3 bases, and 4 bases lay outside the gene matches. In germline, CDR1 is SGHTA, CDR2 FQGNSA. As DNA, the CDR3 is TGTGCCAGCAGCTTTAAAGGGAGGGACACCGGGGAGCTGTTTTTT. This encodes CASSFKGRDTGELFF.

The V call is TRBV15, the J call TRBJ1-1; 8 nucleotides match TRBD1. The CDR3 is 18 amino acids. Germline loops: CDR1 LNHNV, CDR2 YYDKDF (reference sequence). J gave up 9 bases and V 0 bases, and 18 bases lay outside the gene matches. CDR3 sequence reads: CATSRDKGAGGDYLKAFF. The CDR3 DNA sequence: TGTGCCACCAGCAGAGATAAGGGGGCAGGGGGCGACTATTTAAAAGCTTTCTTT.

CDR3 residues: CASSLEVAGDTGELFF. The DNA for the CDR3 is TGCGCCAGCAGCTTGGAGGTCGCGGGAGACACCGGGGAGCTGTTTTTT. The rearrangement uses TRBV5-1 and TRBJ2-2; TRBD2 matches at 7 bases. Germline CDR1 is SGHRS and CDR2 is YFSETQ. The CDR3 is 16 amino acids. V shed 0 bases, J shed 3 bases, and the junction held 5 bases outside the gene matches.

The chain couples TRBV6-1 to TRBJ2-7; 7 nucleotides align to TRBD1. V lost 1 base to trimming and J lost 3 bases; unmatched junction nucleotides: 3. CDR3 length: 14 amino acids. The germline V gene encodes CDR1 MNHNS and CDR2 SASEGT. This CDR3 is CASSEDRGRYEQYF. The CDR3 nucleotides read TGTGCCAGCAGTGAAGACAGGGGACGCTACGAGCAGTACTTC.

The V call is TRBV6-1, the J call TRBJ1-5; 7 bases are a match to TRBD1. Germline V gene lookup returns CDR1 MNHNS and CDR2 SASEGT. V was clipped by 8 bases and J by 2 bases; unmatched bases: 6. The CDR3 is 14 residues long. CDR3: CASRPQGGNQPQHF. DNA for the CDR3: TGTGCCAGCCGTCCTCAGGGGGGCAATCAGCCCCAGCATTTT.

The V call is TRBV7-2, the J call TRBJ2-1; D perhaps matches TRBD1 (5 bases). The length of the CDR3 is 12 residues. V gave up 1 base and J gave up 10 bases, with 8 bases separating them. Per the germline V gene, CDR1 is SGHTA and CDR2 is FQGNSA. The CDR3 DNA reads as TGTGCCAGCAGCTTAGGGGCAGGGGAGCAGTTCTTC. Protein product: CASSLGAGEQFF. The variable domain in full, with the rest retrieved from reference TRBV7-2 and TRBJ2-1, is GAGVSQSPSNKVTEKGKDVELRCDPISGHTALYWYRQSLGQGLEFLIYFQGNSAPDKSGLPSDRFSAERTGGSVSTLTIQRTQQEDSAVYLCASSLGAGEQFFGPGTRLTVL.